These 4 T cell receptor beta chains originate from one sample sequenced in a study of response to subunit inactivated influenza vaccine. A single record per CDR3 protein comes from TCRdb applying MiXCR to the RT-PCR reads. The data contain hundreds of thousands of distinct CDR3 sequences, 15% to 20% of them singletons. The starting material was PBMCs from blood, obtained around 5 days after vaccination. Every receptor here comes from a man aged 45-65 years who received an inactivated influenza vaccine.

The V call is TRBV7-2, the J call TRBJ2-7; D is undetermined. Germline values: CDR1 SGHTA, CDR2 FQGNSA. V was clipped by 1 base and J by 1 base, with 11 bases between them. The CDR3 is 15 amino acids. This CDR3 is CASSLGVSFSYEQYF. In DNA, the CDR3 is TGTGCCAGCAGCTTAGGCGTCAGTTTTTCCTACGAGCAGTACTTC.

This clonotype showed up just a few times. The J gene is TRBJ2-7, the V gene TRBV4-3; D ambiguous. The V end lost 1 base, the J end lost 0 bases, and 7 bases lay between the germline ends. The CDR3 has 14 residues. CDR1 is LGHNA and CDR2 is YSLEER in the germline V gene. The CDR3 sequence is CASSQGADSYEQYF. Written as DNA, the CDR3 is TGCGCCAGCAGCCAAGGGGCAGACTCCTACGAGCAGTACTTC.

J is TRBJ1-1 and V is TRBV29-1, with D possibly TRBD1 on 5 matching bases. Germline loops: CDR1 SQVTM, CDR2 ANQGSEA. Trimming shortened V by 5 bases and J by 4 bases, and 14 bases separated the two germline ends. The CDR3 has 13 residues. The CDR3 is CSVSRVLSTEAFF. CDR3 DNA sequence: TGCAGCGTTTCCAGGGTGTTGAGCACTGAAGCTTTCTTT. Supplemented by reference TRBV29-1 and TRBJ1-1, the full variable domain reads SAVISQKPSRDICQRGTSLTIQCQVDSQVTMMFWYRQQPGQSLTLIATANQGSEATYESGFVIDKFPISRPNLTFSTLTVSNMSPEDSSIYLCSVSRVLSTEAFFGQGTRLTVV.

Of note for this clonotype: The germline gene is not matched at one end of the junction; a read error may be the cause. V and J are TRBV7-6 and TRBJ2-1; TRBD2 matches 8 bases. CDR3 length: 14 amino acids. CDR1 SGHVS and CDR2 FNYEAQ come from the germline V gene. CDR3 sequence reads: CAGSYTSGSNEQFF. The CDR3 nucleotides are TGTGCCGGCAGCTATACTAGCGGAAGTAATGAGCAGTTCTTC.